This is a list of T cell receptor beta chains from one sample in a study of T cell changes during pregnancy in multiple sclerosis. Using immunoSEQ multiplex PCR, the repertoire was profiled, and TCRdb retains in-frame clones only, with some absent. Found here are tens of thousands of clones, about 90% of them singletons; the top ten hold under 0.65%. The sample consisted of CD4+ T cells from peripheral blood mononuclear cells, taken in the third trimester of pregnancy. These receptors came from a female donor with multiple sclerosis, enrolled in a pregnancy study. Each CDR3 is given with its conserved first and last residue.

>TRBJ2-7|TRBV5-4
CASSVRTVVGEQYF
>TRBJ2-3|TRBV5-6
CASSRDRGLRADTQYF
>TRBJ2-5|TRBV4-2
CASSQEGEAVWTQYF
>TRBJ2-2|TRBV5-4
CASSLAAGGPRTGELFF
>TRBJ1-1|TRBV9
CASSVVMNTEAFF
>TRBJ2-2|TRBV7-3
CASSPGGGTGELFF
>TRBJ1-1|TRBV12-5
CASGRGGGTEAFF
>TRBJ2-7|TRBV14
CASSRYAGQGFRYEQYF
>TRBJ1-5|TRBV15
CATSLGQGTNQPQHF
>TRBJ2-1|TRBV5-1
CASSPSSEPYNEQFF
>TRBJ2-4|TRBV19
CATLSRDKNIQYF
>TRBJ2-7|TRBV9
CASSSTWEGSTYEQYF
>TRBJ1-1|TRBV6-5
CASSYVPASGPEAFF
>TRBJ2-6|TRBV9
CASSATEGAGANVLTF
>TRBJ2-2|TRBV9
CASSVVGTANTGELFF
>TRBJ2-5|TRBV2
CATTPRGKETQYF
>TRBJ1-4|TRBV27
CASSEIGTGLELFF
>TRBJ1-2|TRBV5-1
CASKRENDGYTF
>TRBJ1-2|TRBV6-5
CASRTDRGGDYGYTF
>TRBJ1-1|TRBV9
CASSVVEGLWTEAFF
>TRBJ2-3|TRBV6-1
CASSEVPGTDTQYF
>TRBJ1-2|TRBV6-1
CASRTGGKNYGYTF
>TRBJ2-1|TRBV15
CATSRDGLTRDEQFF
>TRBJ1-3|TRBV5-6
CASSPTPGGSTGNTIYF
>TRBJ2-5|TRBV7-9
CASSHSRGLAGGETQYF